This T cell receptor (beta chain) was profiled in a study of blood T cell repertoires in COVID-19. On the study more broadly: Samples came from the United States, Italy and Spain, spanning acute and convalescent COVID-19. PBMCs, B-cell-depleted T cells, or T cells were the source of the cDNA or gDNA that made up the material.

V trimming: 10 bases; J trimming: 1 base; junction bases outside the gene matches: 15. Germline V CDR1 and CDR2: MGHDK, SYGVNS. CDR3 length: 16 residues. Authors' analysis steps: Estimates of nucleated cell counts were drawn from the amplification of reference gene primers. Sequenced by immunoSEQ multiplex PCR; TCRdb stores in-frame clones only, minus some. V and J calls and clone size are given by that table; D and trimming were obtained from the DNA. The top ten hold about 8.6% of the sample, which has about 180,000 clones, 86% seen once. Sequenced sample: peripheral blood. The sequence came from a man aged 50 to 59 with active or convalescent COVID-19. This chain links TRBV25-1 with TRBJ1-1; 7 bases are a match to TRBD1. The DNA of the CDR3 is TGTGCCACCTCGGGACAGTGGGGAGAAACGAACACTGAAGCTTTCTTT. Its translation is CATSGQWGETNTEAFF.